Listed below are T cell receptor beta chains from one sample, sequenced in a study of graft-versus-host responses after intestinal transplantation. No antigen has been assigned to these receptors. Only in-frame clones appear in the TCRdb table, and some are missing; sequencing was by immunoSEQ multiplex PCR. The sample gives about 120,000 clones, roughly 96% of which show up once; 3% to 3.5% is in the top ten. Material: unstimulated CD8+ T cells sorted from spleen or lymph node cells, obtained before intestinal transplant. Receptors were obtained from a human donor who received an intestinal transplant. Both conserved end residues are part of each CDR3. The order of the fields is CDR3 DNA, CDR3 protein, V gene, D gene, J gene, clone size. The D gene is left open where the match is weak. A row's size may be missing; if present it is once, few, many or a size class.

cdr3_nt: TGTGCCAGCAGTGAACTAGCGGGGAACAATGAGCAGTTCTTC
cdr3_aa: CASSELAGNNEQFF
v_call: TRBV6-1
d_call: TRBD2
j_call: TRBJ2-1
clone_size: .

cdr3_nt: TGCGCCAGCAGCCAAGACAGTTCCTACGAGCAGTACTTC
cdr3_aa: CASSQDSSYEQYF
v_call: TRBV4-3
d_call: .
j_call: TRBJ2-7
clone_size: .

cdr3_nt: TGTGCCAGCAGTTACCGCGCCAGCGGTATCAGCTACGAGCAGTACTTC
cdr3_aa: CASSYRASGISYEQYF
v_call: TRBV6-6
d_call: .
j_call: TRBJ2-7
clone_size: .

cdr3_nt: TGTGCCAGCAGTTTATACAGGGAGAGGGTGGAGACCCAGTACTTC
cdr3_aa: CASSLYRERVETQYF
v_call: TRBV27
d_call: .
j_call: TRBJ2-5
clone_size: .

cdr3_nt: TGCGCCAGCAGCCAAGACAGGGTTGGAACCTACGAGCAGTACTTC
cdr3_aa: CASSQDRVGTYEQYF
v_call: TRBV4-3
d_call: .
j_call: TRBJ2-7
clone_size: .

cdr3_nt: TGTGCCAGCAGTGACCGGTCGAACACCGGGGAGCTGTTTTTT
cdr3_aa: CASSDRSNTGELFF
v_call: TRBV6-4
d_call: .
j_call: TRBJ2-2
clone_size: .

cdr3_nt: TGTGCCAGCCCCCGGGAGACTGAAGCTTTCTTT
cdr3_aa: CASPRETEAFF
v_call: TRBV19
d_call: .
j_call: TRBJ1-1
clone_size: .

cdr3_nt: TGCGCCAGCAGCCCCACTCGTCAAGAGACCCAGTACTTC
cdr3_aa: CASSPTRQETQYF
v_call: TRBV4-1
d_call: .
j_call: TRBJ2-5
clone_size: .

cdr3_nt: TGTGCCAGCAGTGTATCAGACTACGAGCAGTACTTC
cdr3_aa: CASSVSDYEQYF
v_call: TRBV25-1
d_call: .
j_call: TRBJ2-7
clone_size: .

cdr3_nt: TGCAGCGTTGCGGCAGGTAACTACGAGCAGTACTTC
cdr3_aa: CSVAAGNYEQYF
v_call: TRBV29-1
d_call: .
j_call: TRBJ2-7
clone_size: .

cdr3_nt: TGTGCCAGCAGCGCTACAAGACAGGGTGTATCTAGAGAGCAGTACTTC
cdr3_aa: CASSATRQGVSREQYF
v_call: TRBV9
d_call: TRBD1
j_call: TRBJ2-7
clone_size: .

cdr3_nt: TGTGCCAGTAGTATCCAGGGGGCATCGACAGATACGCAGTATTTT
cdr3_aa: CASSIQGASTDTQYF
v_call: TRBV19
d_call: TRBD1
j_call: TRBJ2-3
clone_size: .

cdr3_nt: TGTGCCACCAGCAGAGATGGGACTAGCAACTACGAGCAGTACTTC
cdr3_aa: CATSRDGTSNYEQYF
v_call: TRBV15
d_call: TRBD2
j_call: TRBJ2-7
clone_size: .

cdr3_nt: TGTGCTAGTGGTTTGTGGCGACAGGGGGCGAGGAAGACCCAGTACTTC
cdr3_aa: CASGLWRQGARKTQYF
v_call: TRBV12-5
d_call: TRBD1
j_call: TRBJ2-5
clone_size: .

cdr3_nt: TGTGCCAGCAGCCCCCCCGGCCCCCGGTTCGCCTACGAGCAGTACTTC
cdr3_aa: CASSPPGPRFAYEQYF
v_call: TRBV7-9
d_call: .
j_call: TRBJ2-7
clone_size: .

cdr3_nt: TGTGCCAGCAGCCTGAACGGGGTGGGGGATGGCTACACCTTC
cdr3_aa: CASSLNGVGDGYTF
v_call: TRBV11-2
d_call: .
j_call: TRBJ1-2
clone_size: .

cdr3_nt: TGTGCCAGCAGTTTAAGTGGGAGCAGCTCCTACAATGAGCAGTTCTTC
cdr3_aa: CASSLSGSSSYNEQFF
v_call: TRBV27
d_call: .
j_call: TRBJ2-1
clone_size: .

cdr3_nt: TGCGCCAGCAGCCCTGAACCTCTCTTGGGTCGCCCATCTGAAAAACTGTTTTTT
cdr3_aa: CASSPEPLLGRPSEKLFF
v_call: TRBV4-1
d_call: .
j_call: TRBJ1-4
clone_size: .

cdr3_nt: TGTGCCAGCAGTTTCGGAGAGCAGGCTAACTATGGCTACACCTTC
cdr3_aa: CASSFGEQANYGYTF
v_call: TRBV27
d_call: .
j_call: TRBJ1-2
clone_size: .

cdr3_nt: TGCGCCAGCAGCCGCGGACAGGGGTGGTACAATGAGCAGTTCTTC
cdr3_aa: CASSRGQGWYNEQFF
v_call: TRBV4-3
d_call: TRBD1
j_call: TRBJ2-1
clone_size: .

cdr3_nt: TGTGCCAGCGTCGGGATGATCCCAGGGTGGGAAATGAACACTGAAGCTTTCTTT
cdr3_aa: CASVGMIPGWEMNTEAFF
v_call: TRBV2
d_call: .
j_call: TRBJ1-1
clone_size: .

cdr3_nt: TGTGCCAGCAGCTTATTTCGGGGGGAGGACACCATATATTTT
cdr3_aa: CASSLFRGEDTIYF
v_call: TRBV11-2
d_call: .
j_call: TRBJ1-3
clone_size: .

cdr3_nt: TGTGCCAGCACCTCTACTCGGCACTACACCGGGGAGCTGTTTTTT
cdr3_aa: CASTSTRHYTGELFF
v_call: TRBV7-9
d_call: .
j_call: TRBJ2-2
clone_size: .

cdr3_nt: TGTGCCAGCAGCAAATGGCGAAAGGAGCACAATGAGCAGTTCTTC
cdr3_aa: CASSKWRKEHNEQFF
v_call: TRBV21-1
d_call: .
j_call: TRBJ2-1
clone_size: .

cdr3_nt: TGTGCCAGCAGCTTAGGGCCCCGGGAGACCCAGTACTTC
cdr3_aa: CASSLGPRETQYF
v_call: TRBV7-2
d_call: .
j_call: TRBJ2-5
clone_size: .

cdr3_nt: TGTGCCAGCAGCTCATACCGGGACAGGGAAAATACGCAGTATTTT
cdr3_aa: CASSSYRDRENTQYF
v_call: TRBV11-3
d_call: TRBD1
j_call: TRBJ2-3
clone_size: once